The clone carrying this T cell receptor beta chain appeared a few times. Its specificity is unknown. Time point given: patch test 1, 2 weeks after DPC sensitization. Treatment indicated: therapeutic diphenylcyclopropenone sensitization with weekly scalp DPC. Blood draws preceded each patch test application. The total RNA was obtained from whole blood that was not fractionated. The data belong to a study of human T cells and chemical hapten exposure. Points from the study as a whole: The formation of large CDR3 similarity clusters by expanded TCRs significantly exceeded that of controls.

This CDR3 is built from 16 residues. The germline CDR1 and CDR2 sequences are MNHEY and SMNVEV (reference sequence). The V gene lost 1 base and the J gene lost 7 bases, with 19 bases spanning the gap. The authors' processing: There were a median of approximately 96,000 TCRs per sample, with a range from about 23,224 to 690,600. TCRdb ran MiXCR on the RACE reads and lists one entry per CDR3 protein. The V and J calls were determined by TCRdb, not by the authors. This sample yields 85,000 or so distinct CDR3 sequences, of which approximately 11% are seen a single time; about 4.2% belongs to the top ten.

The receptor was derived from a woman between 45 and 65 years old with alopecia areata. Some clones in this sample may be carry-over from other donors' samples. The genes are TRBV27 and TRBJ1-2; unclear D gene. The sample consisted of whole blood, taken in connection with sensitization to the hapten diphenylcyclopropenone (DPC). CDR3 sequence (DNA): TGTGCCAGCAGTTTATGGCCCCCCCGCGGCAGGACTGGCTACACCTTC. Translating gives CASSLWPPRGRTGYTF.